Listed here are 15 T cell receptor beta chains from one sample, sequenced in a study of early T cells in non-severe SARS-CoV-2 infection (dated by TCRdb to the early 2020s). The library came from 5' RACE. The data were produced on a NextSeq 500. TCRdb reprocessed the public reads (quality trimming at Q25 with fastp, clone calling with MiXCR) and kept in-frame beta chains. Records with the same CDR3 protein are collapsed into one entry carrying the most frequent genes and DNA. This sample is represented by more than 50,000 distinct CDR3 sequences; more than 9.5% of them were singletons. In total, the top ten clones hold approximately 9.8% of the sample. Specimen: whole blood. The source is an adult who was a healthcare worker with PCR-confirmed SARS-CoV-2 infection or an uninfected control (not recorded which).

V usage is TRBV6-2 or TRBV6-3 and J usage is TRBJ2-1; D gene uncertain. The V gene lost 1 base and the J gene lost 8 bases, with 12 bases spanning the gap. The CDR3 length is 14 residues. The germline CDR1 and CDR2 sequences are MNHEY and SVGEGT. In nucleotides, the CDR3 is TGTGCCAGCAGTTACTATATCCTGGGATATGAGCAGTTCTTC. Translation: CASSYYILGYEQFF.

The chain employs TRBV5-1 and TRBJ1-6; 8 bases match TRBD1. CDR1 SGHRS and CDR2 YFSETQ come from the germline V gene. The CDR3 runs 14 residues. V trimming: 3 bases; J trimming: 9 bases; junction bases outside the gene matches: 5. In DNA form, the CDR3 reads TGCGCCAGCAGCTGGGACAGGCCGGCTTCACCCCTCCACTTT. Its protein is CASSWDRPASPLHF. Full variable domain (outside the CDR3, taken from reference TRBV5-1 and TRBJ1-6): KAGVTQTPRYLIKTRGQQVTLSCSPISGHRSVSWYQQTPGQGLQFLFEYFSETQRNKGNFPGRFSGRQFSNSRSEMNVSTLELGDSALYLCASSWDRPASPLHFGNGTRLTVT.

The rearrangement uses TRBV2 and TRBJ2-7; 14 bases agree with TRBD2. This CDR3 comprises 16 residues. Germline CDR1 SNHLY, CDR2 FYNNEI. Trimming took 6 bases from V and 5 from J; bases not matched to a gene: 9. The CDR3 here is CASSPTGLAGVNEQYF. The CDR3 DNA follows: TGTGCCAGCAGCCCTACGGGACTAGCGGGAGTCAACGAGCAGTACTTC.

V gene TRBV30 combines with J gene TRBJ2-5; 10 bases are shared with TRBD2. Trimming at V came to 8 bases and at J to 7 bases, leaving 7 bases not matched to a gene. CDR3 size: 12 residues. Germline CDR1 is GTSNPN and CDR2 is SVGIG (reference sequence). DNA of the CDR3: TGTGCCGGAACTAGCGGGAAAAGGACCCAGTACTTC. The encoded protein is CAGTSGKRTQYF.

V gene TRBV6-1 combines with J gene TRBJ1-1, with D uncertain. CDR1 is MNHNS, CDR2 SASEGT, per germline. The V and J ends lost 1 base and 1 base respectively, with 4 bases between them. The CDR3 sequence is 13 residues long. This CDR3 is CASSEVGNTEAFF. The CDR3 DNA follows: TGTGCCAGCAGTGAAGTAGGGAACACTGAAGCTTTCTTT.

V is TRBV15 and J is TRBJ1-5; D is unclear. There are 12 residues in the CDR3. Germline assignment: CDR1 LNHNV and CDR2 YYDKDF (reference sequence). With 4 bases removed from V and 2 bases from J, the gap between germline ends came to 3 bases. The CDR3 DNA follows: TGTGCCACCAGCACCGGCAATCAGCCCCAGCATTTT. Translated, it gives CATSTGNQPQHF.

This clonotype was seen many times. The chain couples TRBV20-1 to TRBJ2-7; the D gene is possibly TRBD1 (5 bases). V shed 0 bases and J shed 4 bases, with 13 bases lying between them. Germline assignment: CDR1 DFQATT and CDR2 SNEGSKA (reference sequence). The CDR3 runs to 14 residues. CDR3 nucleotide sequence: TGCAGTGCTAGAGATCAGGCAGGGTGGTACGAGCAGTACTTC. This sequence encodes CSARDQAGWYEQYF.

The chain couples TRBV14 to TRBJ2-1; the D is unclear. The CDR3 contains 12 residues. V was clipped by 0 bases and J by 13 bases, with 10 bases between them. Looked up from germline, CDR1 is SGHDN and CDR2 is FVKESK. The CDR3 DNA sequence: TGTGCCAGCAGCCAAGATTTTTCCCCTCAGTTCTTC. Protein sequence: CASSQDFSPQFF. Using reference TRBV14 and TRBJ2-1 for the parts outside the CDR3, the full variable domain is EAGVTQFPSHSVIEKGQTVTLRCDPISGHDNLYWYRRVMGKEIKFLLHFVKESKQDESGMPNNRFLAERTGGTYSTLKVQPAELEDSGVYFCASSQDFSPQFFGPGTRLTVL.

There are a few counts of this clonotype. V is TRBV29-1 and J is TRBJ2-7; D is unresolved. CDR1 and CDR2 from the germline V gene are SQVTM and ANQGSEA. The CDR3 sequence is 11 residues long. V was pared by 7 bases and J by 5 bases, with 12 bases between. The CDR3 loop reads CSALDQDEQYF. As DNA, the CDR3 is TGCAGCGCCCTGGACCAGGACGAGCAGTACTTC.

Ten or more counts support this clonotype. This chain uses TRBV9 with TRBJ2-1; TRBD2 matches at 13 bases. Losses at the gene ends were 4 bases for V and 7 bases for J; bases not matched to a gene: 5. Germline values: CDR1 SGDLS, CDR2 YYNGEE. The length of the CDR3 is 15 residues. The DNA of the CDR3 is TGTGCCAGCAGCCTTGGACTAGCGGGAGAAAATGAGCAGTTCTTC. Translating it yields CASSLGLAGENEQFF.

This clonotype was observed at least ten times. The chain has TRBV29-1 and TRBJ1-1; D uncertain. Per germline, CDR1 SQVTM and CDR2 ANQGSEA. V lost 4 bases and J lost 9, with 15 bases in between. The length of the CDR3 is 12 residues. In DNA form, the CDR3 reads TGCAGCGTTGTATTGGGGAGGGATAAAGCTTTCTTT. Protein: CSVVLGRDKAFF.

This clonotype was observed a few times. The V call is TRBV2, the J call TRBJ1-1; D remains ambiguous. Germline lookup yields CDR1 SNHLY and CDR2 FYNNEI. This CDR3 has 11 amino acids. V was shortened by 4 bases and J by 11 bases, with 11 bases between the two germline ends. The CDR3 reads CASSVMNVAFF. For the CDR3, the DNA is TGTGCCAGCAGTGTGATGAATGTGGCTTTCTTT.

The sample holds many counts of this clonotype. The rearrangement joins TRBV6-4 to TRBJ2-1; 10 bases match TRBD2. J gave up 6 bases and V 5 bases, and 1 base lay outside the gene matches. The CDR3 spans 13 residues. Germline CDR1 and CDR2: MRHNA and SNTAGT. The CDR3 loop is CASSSGGANEQFF. The CDR3 region has the DNA TGTGCCAGCAGTAGCGGGGGGGCCAATGAGCAGTTCTTC.

This clonotype was counted many times. The J gene is TRBJ2-5, the V gene TRBV5-4; possibly TRBD1 or TRBD2 for D (6 bases each). The CDR3 covers 15 residues. V lost 0 bases, J lost 3 bases, and 12 bases lay in between. CDR1 and CDR2 from the germline V gene are SGHNT and YYREEE (reference sequence). CDR3 bases: TGTGCCAGCAGCTTGGTGGGGGGCGAGGAAGAGACCCAGTACTTC. Encoded protein: CASSLVGGEEETQYF. The full variable domain, its missing parts supplied by reference TRBV5-4 and TRBJ2-5, is ETGVTQSPTHLIKTRGQQVTLRCSSQSGHNTVSWYQQALGQGPQFIFQYYREEENGRGNFPPRFSGLQFPNYSSELNVNALELDDSALYLCASSLVGGEEETQYFGPGTRLLVL.

Turning to this clonotype: One junction end disagrees with the germline gene, perhaps due to a read error. V is TRBV7-7 and J is TRBJ2-1, with 10 nucleotides matching TRBD2. This CDR3 has 18 residues. Germline V gene sequence: CDR1 SSHAT, CDR2 FNYEAQ (reference sequence). The CDR3 coding sequence is TGTGCTAGCAGCTTAGCGGGGGGCAGTGACAGCTCCTACAATGAGCAGTTCTTC. This gives the protein CASSLAGGSDSSYNEQFF.